This T cell receptor (beta chain) was observed in a study of blood T cell repertoires in COVID-19. About the research overall: The United States, Italy and Spain were the sources of the acute and convalescent COVID-19 samples. Sources were T cells, B-cell-depleted T cells, or PBMCs; the material itself was cDNA or gDNA.

This CDR3 is built from 16 residues. Germline lookup yields CDR1 SGDLS and CDR2 YYNGEE. Trimming removed 0 bases from V and 0 bases from J, with 12 bases in between. The authors' processing: How many nucleated cells were present was estimated from reference gene primer amplification. TCRdb's copy holds only in-frame clones and misses some; the assay was immunoSEQ multiplex PCR. That table supplies the V and J calls and clone size; D and trimming were determined from the DNA. This sample has over 100,000 clones, with just under 95% found just once. Only a few counts were recorded for this clone. The specimen was peripheral blood. This sequence was found in a woman aged 45-59 years with COVID-19, enrolled during active disease. This chain uses TRBV9 with TRBJ1-2; weak D call: TRBD1 (6 bases). CDR3 loop: CASSVVVGTPNYGYTF. CDR3 nucleotides: TGTGCCAGCAGCGTAGTAGTAGGGACACCTAACTATGGCTACACCTTC.